The rows below give T cell receptor beta chains drawn from one sample of a study of blood T cell repertoires in COVID-19. Some clones are missing from TCRdb's copy, which holds only in-frame ones; the method was immunoSEQ multiplex PCR. The table includes 90,000 to 100,000 clones, roughly 80% detected once. Sequencing was performed on peripheral blood. The receptors derive from a woman aged 80 or older with acute or convalescent COVID-19. Each CDR3 is given with its conserved first and last residue. A D gene is named only where the DNA matches it firmly. Clone size, where shown, is once, few, many, or a class for clones that have expanded.

>-|TRBV6-5|TRBJ1-6|-
TGTGCCAGCAGTCCTACGGGGGGCTACTCACCCCTCCACTTT
CASSPTGGYSPLHF
>-|TRBV6-2/TRBV6-3|TRBJ2-1|-
TGTGCCAGCAGTTACCGGCAGGGTTACTACAATGAGCAGTTCTTC
CASSYRQGYYNEQFF
>-|TRBV5-1|TRBJ2-5|-
TGCGCCAGCAGCTTGGTCGGGACACCAGAAGAGACCCAGTACTTC
CASSLVGTPEETQYF
>-|TRBV6-5|TRBJ2-1|-
TGTGCCAGCAGCCAAGACAGGTCCCCCTACAATGAGCAGTTCTTC
CASSQDRSPYNEQFF
>-|TRBV27|TRBJ2-7|-
TGTGCCAGCAGTCCCCTCTCCTACGAGCAGTACTTC
CASSPLSYEQYF
>-|TRBV5-1|TRBJ2-2|TRBD2
TGCGCCAGCAGCTTGTCCGGGGGGGCGAACACCGGGGAGCTGTTTTTT
CASSLSGGANTGELFF
>-|TRBV19|TRBJ1-5|TRBD1
TGTGCCAGTAGTATTGTAAGGGGGCATAGCAATCAGCCCCAGCATTTT
CASSIVRGHSNQPQHF
>once|TRBV2|TRBJ2-7|-
TGTGCCAGCAGTCGAGGACAGTACGAGCAGTACTTC
CASSRGQYEQYF
>-|TRBV4-1|TRBJ1-1|-
TGCGCCAGCCGGGGTGGGGAGCCGAACACTGAAGCTTTCTTT
CASRGGEPNTEAFF
>-|TRBV9|TRBJ2-5|TRBD1
TGTGCCAGCAGCGTTTCAGGACAGGGGCAAGAGACCCAGTACTTC
CASSVSGQGQETQYF
>-|TRBV3-1/TRBV3-2|TRBJ1-2|-
TGTGCCAGCAGCCCCCGGACAGCCGCTAACTATGGCTACACCTTC
CASSPRTAANYGYTF
>-|TRBV29-1|TRBJ2-1|TRBD2
TGCAGCGTTGTGGGTCGGCCTAGCGGGGGGTCCTACAATGAGCAGTTCTTC
CSVVGRPSGGSYNEQFF
>-|TRBV7-9|TRBJ2-4|TRBD1
TGTGCCAGCAGCTTAGAACAGGGGGCTGACATTCAGTACTTC
CASSLEQGADIQYF
>few|TRBV5-4|TRBJ1-1|TRBD1
TGTGCCAGCAGCTCCCCTAAGGACAGGATAGGCAACACTGAAGCTTTCTTT
CASSSPKDRIGNTEAFF
>-|TRBV3-1/TRBV3-2|TRBJ2-1|-
TGTGCCAGCAGCCCCCGGACGGGGTACAATGAGCAGTTCTTC
CASSPRTGYNEQFF
>-|TRBV2|TRBJ1-1|TRBD1
TGTGCCAGCAGTGGAAACAGGGGAATGAACACTGAAGCTTTCTTT
CASSGNRGMNTEAFF
>-|TRBV4-3|TRBJ1-1|-
TGCGCCAGCAGCCGGAGTACCGGGAACACTGAAGCTTTCTTT
CASSRSTGNTEAFF
>-|TRBV7-9|TRBJ2-3|TRBD2
TGTGCCAGCAGCTTAGCATACGGGGGGAATACAGATGCGCAGTATTTT
CASSLAYGGNTDAQYF
>few|TRBV28|TRBJ1-1|-
TGTGCCAGCAGTTCTGGACTAGATTACGCTGAAGCTTTCTTT
CASSSGLDYAEAFF
>-|TRBV7-3|TRBJ2-1|TRBD1
TGTGCCAGCAGCACAGGGGGTGAGCAGTTCTTC
CASSTGGEQFF